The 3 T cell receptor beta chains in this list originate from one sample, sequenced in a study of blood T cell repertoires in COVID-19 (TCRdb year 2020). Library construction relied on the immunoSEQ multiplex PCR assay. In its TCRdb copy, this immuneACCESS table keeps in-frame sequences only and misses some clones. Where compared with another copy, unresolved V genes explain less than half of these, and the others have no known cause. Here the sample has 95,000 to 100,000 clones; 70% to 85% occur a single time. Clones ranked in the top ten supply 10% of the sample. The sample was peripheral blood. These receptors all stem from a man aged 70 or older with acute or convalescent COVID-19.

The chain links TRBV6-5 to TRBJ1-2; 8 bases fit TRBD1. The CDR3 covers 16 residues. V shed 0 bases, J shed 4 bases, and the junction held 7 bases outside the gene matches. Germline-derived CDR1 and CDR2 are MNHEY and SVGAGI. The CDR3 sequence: CASSYSRQGLVYGYTF. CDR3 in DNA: TGTGCCAGCAGTTACTCGCGACAGGGGTTGGTCTATGGCTACACCTTC.

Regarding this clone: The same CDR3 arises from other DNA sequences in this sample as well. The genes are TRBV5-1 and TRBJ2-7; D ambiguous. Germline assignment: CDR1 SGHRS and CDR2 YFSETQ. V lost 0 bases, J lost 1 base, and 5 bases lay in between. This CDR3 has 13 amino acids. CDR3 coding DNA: TGCGCCAGCAGCTTGGCAACATCCTACGAGCAGTACTTC. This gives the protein CASSLATSYEQYF.

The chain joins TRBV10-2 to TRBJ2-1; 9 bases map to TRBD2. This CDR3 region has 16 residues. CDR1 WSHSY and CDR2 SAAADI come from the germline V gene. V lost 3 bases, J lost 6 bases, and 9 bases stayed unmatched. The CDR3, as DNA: TGCGCCAGCAGTGACTCGGGGCGGGGGGGGGTCAATGAGCAGTTCTTC. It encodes CASSDSGRGGVNEQFF.